The clone carrying this T cell receptor (beta chain) was observed a handful of times. Its specificity is not known. The sample comes from a study of early T cells in non-severe SARS-CoV-2 infection. Study results and caveats: Anti-spike CD8 responses were favored by VDJdb matching, which missed private and CD4 specificities.

The CDR3 is 14 residues long. CDR1 SGHVS and CDR2 FQNEAQ come from the germline V gene. With 2 bases removed from V and 2 bases from J, the gap between germline ends came to 10 bases. MiXCR, run by TCRdb on the 5' RACE reads, gives a single entry per CDR3 protein. Counted here are 70,000 or so distinct CDR3 sequences, roughly 13% occurring once; the ten biggest clones make up 11% to 15%. The genes are TRBV7-8 and TRBJ2-7; a possible D gene is TRBD1 (5 bases). This TCR came from an adult who was a healthcare worker with PCR-confirmed SARS-CoV-2 infection or an uninfected control (not recorded which). Sequencing input: whole blood. CDR3 protein: CASSLSQGTYEQYF. The CDR3 nucleotides are TGTGCCAGCAGCTTAAGTCAGGGAACCTACGAGCAGTACTTC.